The text below deals with one T cell receptor (beta chain). Antigen specificity is unknown. Both 60 Vbeta primers and 13 Jbeta primers went into the PCR. Methods used by the authors: An analysis performed later counted roughly 79 million unique TCR beta chains (approximately 11 million of them shared). The repertoire was sequenced with immunoSEQ multiplex PCR; TCRdb's copy has only in-frame clones and lacks some. V and J calls and clone size are those listed in that table; D and trimming were worked out from the DNA. This table lists 53,000 or so clones. The sample belongs to a study of cytomegalovirus exposure and HLA in healthy donors. About the research overall: Clustering assigned 70% to 85% of the 350 to 450 genotyped donors to the Caucasian-associated ancestry cluster. Study-wide results and caveats: Within a later analysis, the majority of CMV-associated TCR beta chains appeared HLA-restricted.

This CDR3 is built from 15 residues. Germline CDR1 is SGHTA and CDR2 is FQGNSA. V lost 4 bases and J 9 bases, leaving 20 bases between the germline ends. The donors were healthy bone marrow donors. Sequenced: PBMCs. The clonotype originates from a man aged 18 to 29 in good health and CMV-seropositive. V gene TRBV7-2 combines with J gene TRBJ2-3; weak D call: TRBD2 (6 bases). CDR3 DNA sequence: TGTGCCAGCAGCTCGGGACTTCTAGCGACAACGACGCAGTATTTT. As protein: CASSSGLLATTTQYF.